This T cell receptor (beta chain) is drawn from a study of follicular helper T cells after annual influenza vaccination. Study-wide results and caveats: ICOS+CD38+ cTfh clonality tracked population frequency, and its change tracked circulating plasmablast change. Undersampling of larger non-cTfh compartments could not be excluded. Day 7 ICOS+CD38+ clones were most often found later in ICOS-CD38- cTfh cells.

The CDR3 totals 14 residues. V was pared by 3 bases and J by 1 base, with 9 bases between. CDR1 and CDR2 (germline): SGHRS, YFSETQ. TCRB was sequenced at Survey level resolution. The method was immunoSEQ multiplex PCR; TCRdb's version includes in-frame clones alone and lacks a portion of them. Of 8,000 to 13,000 clones in the sample, around four fifths are singletons; the top ten hold under 0.4%. Time point reported: 2015-2016 season, 7 days after influenza vaccination. Worth noting for this clone: What it binds is not known.

The clonotype comes from an adult who received the influenza vaccine. The chain uses TRBV5-1 and TRBJ2-3; no definite D call. The sample here was CXCR5- memory CD4+ T cells sorted from blood, taken 7 days after influenza vaccination. The CDR3 nucleotides read TGCGCCAGCAGCTCAGCTCCGGGCACAGATACGCAGTATTTT. It is translated as CASSSAPGTDTQYF.